The next 27 T cell receptor beta chains were all read from a single sample in a study of breast tumors, draining lymph nodes, adjacent tissues. MiXCR was run by TCRdb on the multiplex PCR reads, yielding one entry per CDR3 protein. The sample comprises 20,000 or so distinct CDR3 sequences, roughly 43% of which are singletons, and 15% to 25% rests with the top ten. The material sequenced was breast tumor tissue. The receptor source for this set is a female donor with breast cancer. Some clones in this sample may be carry-over from other donors' samples.

Note on this clonotype: This likely comes from a read error, as the CDR3 has no conserved phenylalanine or tryptophan at its end. It is unclear where the CDR3 begins or ends on the DNA, so no DNA is shown, and the CDR3 is as TCRdb lists it. The CDR3 sequence: CASSRSYNEQFFGPGLVL. The chain has TRBV25-1 and TRBJ1-4; TRBD1, the table's D call, lacks a check against the DNA. Germline CDR1 reads MGHDK; CDR2 reads SYGVNS. 18 amino acids form the CDR3, both terminal residues included.

The sample holds many counts of this clonotype. V and J are TRBV19 and TRBJ1-3; D remains ambiguous. Trimming removed 6 bases from V and 3 bases from J, with 15 bases in between. The CDR3 has 15 amino acids. The V gene's germline CDR1 is LNHDA and CDR2 SQIVND (reference sequence). As DNA, the CDR3 is TGTGCCAGTAGCTGGACTCAGGACGTTGGAAACACCATATATTTT. Translated: CASSWTQDVGNTIYF. The full variable domain, in which reference TRBV19 and TRBJ1-3 provide the parts outside the CDR3, is DGGITQSPKYLFRKEGQNVTLSCEQNLNHDAMYWYRQDPGQGLRLIYYSQIVNDFQKGDIAEGYSVSREKKESFPLTVTSAQKNPTAFYLCASSWTQDVGNTIYFGEGSWLTVV.

The genes are TRBV2 and TRBJ2-7; 9 bases fit TRBD1. CDR3 size: 14 residues. V trimming: 6 bases; J trimming: 4 bases; junction bases outside the gene matches: 7. Germline CDR1 is SNHLY and CDR2 is FYNNEI. CDR3 amino acids: CASRSTGGGYEQYF. The CDR3 DNA sequence: TGTGCCAGCAGATCGACAGGGGGAGGATACGAGCAGTACTTC.

V is TRBV19 and J is TRBJ2-1; 10 bases match TRBD2. The V segment lost 6 bases and the J segment 3 bases; nucleotides outside the gene matches: 2. Germline V gene data show CDR1 as LNHDA and CDR2 as SQIVND (reference sequence). The CDR3 has 14 amino acids. This CDR3 reads CASRSGRDYNEQFF. The CDR3 DNA follows: TGTGCCAGTAGGAGCGGGAGGGACTACAATGAGCAGTTCTTC.

The chain has TRBV25-1 and TRBJ2-5; weak D call: TRBD1 (6 bases). The V gene lost 3 bases and the J gene lost 5 bases, with 13 bases spanning the gap. Germline CDR1 MGHDK, CDR2 SYGVNS. This CDR3 spans 14 amino acids. The CDR3 DNA sequence: TGTGCCAGCAGTGAGGGGACATCGGGGGAGACCCAGTACTTC. This codes for CASSEGTSGETQYF.

Only a few counts were recorded for this clonotype. Lacking the conserved final phenylalanine or tryptophan, this CDR3 likely reflects a read error. The chain employs TRBV20-1 and TRBJ2-5; 9 nucleotides align to TRBD2. The germline CDR1 and CDR2 sequences are DFQATT and SNEGSKA (reference sequence). The CDR3 has 16 residues. This CDR3 reads CSARVSSGAIQEIQYS. The CDR3 DNA is TGCAGTGCTAGAGTTTCTAGCGGGGCCATCCAAGAGATCCAGTACTCC.

This clonotype came up many times. This chain links TRBV20-1 with TRBJ1-2, with no clear D. The CDR3 runs to 15 residues. In germline, CDR1 is DFQATT, CDR2 SNEGSKA (reference sequence). V lost 3 bases and J lost 4, with 18 bases in between. The CDR3 is CSASSSAPVGYGYTF. In DNA form, the CDR3 reads TGCAGTGCTAGTTCCTCGGCCCCGGTGGGCTATGGCTACACCTTC.

This clonotype was counted many times. This chain connects TRBV12-3 or TRBV12-4 to TRBJ2-2, with 12 bases fitting TRBD2. V was clipped by 0 bases and J by 9 bases; unmatched bases: 2. This CDR3 spans 15 amino acids. The CDR3 spells CASSLAGLAGRELFF. CDR3 coding DNA: TGTGCCAGCAGTTTAGCCGGACTAGCGGGGAGGGAGCTGTTTTTT.

The chain employs TRBV29-1 and TRBJ1-2; D may be TRBD1 (5 bases). The CDR3 is 10 residues long. Trimming took off 7 bases at V and 4 bases at J, with 7 bases between the two ends. Looked up from germline, CDR1 is SQVTM and CDR2 is ANQGSEA. CDR3 in DNA: TGCAGCGGGGGGGTCTATGGCTACACCTTC. Encoded protein: CSGGVYGYTF.

The V and J genes are TRBV10-1 and TRBJ2-1; 8 positions match TRBD1. Germline V CDR1 and CDR2: WNHNN, SYGVQD (reference sequence). V lost 0 bases and J lost 10; bases outside the gene matches: 2. This CDR3 has 13 residues. As DNA, the CDR3 is TGCGCCAGCAGTGAGTCGACAGGGGTCGAGCAGTTCTTC. Protein sequence: CASSESTGVEQFF.

Concerning this clonotype itself: In this CDR3 the conserved last residue, phenylalanine or tryptophan, is missing, so a read error is likely. This chain joins TRBV3-1 and TRBJ1-4, with D maybe TRBD1 (5 bases). Per germline, CDR1 LGHDT and CDR2 YNNKEL (reference sequence). The CDR3 is 14 residues long. Here the CDR3 reads CASSQVGGDEKLFL. The CDR3 DNA reads TGCGCCAGCAGCCAAGTGGGGGGGGATGAAAAGCTGTTTCTT.

The V call is TRBV20-1, the J call TRBJ2-3; TRBD2 might be the D (5 bases). Trimming removed 2 bases from V and 4 bases from J, with 10 bases in between. The CDR3 is 13 residues long. Per germline, CDR1 DFQATT and CDR2 SNEGSKA (reference sequence). CDR3 amino acids: CSARSGVADTQYF. In DNA, the CDR3 is TGCAGTGCTAGATCCGGGGTTGCAGATACGCAGTATTTT.

This clonotype was observed many times. V gene TRBV5-1 combines with J gene TRBJ2-5; no definite D call. V lost 0 bases to trimming and J lost 3 bases, with 6 bases between them. The CDR3 extends over 13 amino acids. Germline lookup yields CDR1 SGHRS and CDR2 YFSETQ. The CDR3 bases are TGCGCCAGCAGCTTGGTGCCAAAAGAGACCCAGTACTTC. Amino acid sequence: CASSLVPKETQYF.

At least ten counts were recorded for this clonotype. This sequence joins TRBV7-2 and TRBJ1-6; D is undetermined. CDR3 length equals 15 residues. Trimming stripped 3 bases from V and 6 bases from J, with 12 bases between. Per the germline V gene, CDR1 is SGHTA and CDR2 is FQGNSA. CDR3 coding DNA: TGTGCCAGCAGCTTTCCAGACCGCCTTAATTCACCCCTCCACTTT. Protein: CASSFPDRLNSPLHF.

This clonotype was seen many times. The V gene is TRBV6-6, the J gene TRBJ2-5; 11 bases are a match to TRBD2. CDR1 MNHNY and CDR2 SVGAGI come from the germline V gene (reference sequence). The CDR3 is made up of 15 amino acids. V was pared by 8 bases and J by 2 bases, with 7 bases of the junction left unmatched. The CDR3 DNA is TGTGCCAGCGGTTCTAGCGGGAGGAGACAAGAGACCCAGTACTTC. This sequence encodes CASGSSGRRQETQYF.

As to this clonotype: One end of the junction fails to match germline, which may point to a read error. The chain has TRBV20-1 and TRBJ2-3; D uncertain. The germline V gene encodes CDR1 DFQATT and CDR2 SNEGSKA (reference sequence). CDR3 length equals 14 residues. The CDR3 nucleotides are TGCGGTGCTAGAGATAGGAGTTCCACAGATACGCAGTATTTT. It is translated as CGARDRSSTDTQYF.

The table lists this clonotype with many counts. This chain joins TRBV7-2 and TRBJ2-5; no reliable D call. The V and J ends lost 3 bases and 4 bases respectively, with 9 bases between them. CDR1 is SGHTA and CDR2 is FQGNSA in the germline V gene. The CDR3 has 13 amino acids. Written as DNA, the CDR3 is TGTGCCAGCAGCTTGAGACTCTTAGAGACCCAGTACTTC. Translation: CASSLRLLETQYF.

The rearrangement joins TRBV28 to TRBJ2-1, with 9 bases that match TRBD2. This CDR3 comprises 14 residues. V lost 5 bases and J lost 7; bases outside the gene matches: 6. The germline V gene has CDR1 MDHEN and CDR2 SYDVKM. The CDR3 sequence is CASSRVAGENEQFF. The CDR3 DNA reads as TGTGCCAGCAGTAGAGTAGCGGGAGAAAATGAGCAGTTCTTC.

This clonotype was counted at least ten times. The chain links TRBV5-4 to TRBJ1-4; tentative D call: TRBD1 (5 bases). The CDR3 sequence is 15 residues long. Germline CDR1 reads SGHNT; CDR2 reads YYREEE (reference sequence). The ends were cut back, 0 bases at V and 6 bases at J, with 12 bases in the middle. The CDR3 nucleotides read TGTGCCAGCAGCTTGGATCAGGGCCGGTATGAAAAACTGTTTTTT. As protein: CASSLDQGRYEKLFF.

The chain joins TRBV20-1 to TRBJ2-7, with TRBD1 matching over 8 bases. The CDR3 is 16 residues long. Germline loops: CDR1 DFQATT, CDR2 SNEGSKA (reference sequence). J gave up 2 bases and V 6 bases, and 15 bases lay outside the gene matches. The CDR3 DNA sequence: TGCAGTGCCAGCAAACCGGACAGGGCGAGGACCTACGAGCAGTACTTC. This encodes CSASKPDRARTYEQYF.

Details on this clonotype: A much larger clone lies one base from this, so it may be a read error. The chain carries TRBV6-5 and TRBJ1-1, with 9 nucleotides matching TRBD1. The CDR3 runs to 13 residues. Trimming took 11 bases from V and 4 from J; bases not matched to a gene: 8. Germline V CDR1 and CDR2: MNHEY, SVGAGI. CDR3 in amino acids: CAGTKQGATEAFF. Written as DNA, the CDR3 is TGTGCCGGCACGAAACAGGGGGCCACTGAAGCTTTCTTT.

At least ten counts were recorded for this clonotype. A much larger clone lies one base from this, so it may be a read error. The chain recombines TRBV6-1 with TRBJ2-7, with D perhaps TRBD2 (5 bases). Germline CDR1 reads MNHNS; CDR2 reads SASEGT. The CDR3 has 16 amino acids. The CDR3 is CASSQALLARDGEQYF. CDR3 DNA: TGTGCCAGCAGTCAAGCGCTTCTGGCCCGGGATGGAGAGCAGTACTTC.

The chain couples TRBV14 to TRBJ1-6; D unresolved. In germline, CDR1 is SGHDN, CDR2 FVKESK. V lost 4 bases, J lost 9 bases, and 16 bases lay in between. The CDR3 is made up of 15 amino acids. The CDR3 sequence: CASSPVAGASSPLHF. The CDR3 nucleotides are TGTGCCAGCAGCCCTGTCGCAGGAGCCTCTTCACCCCTCCACTTT.

This clonotype has at least ten counts. A much bigger clone sits one base away, suggesting this may be a read error. This chain connects TRBV12-3 or TRBV12-4 to TRBJ1-2; D is perhaps TRBD1 (6 bases). Deletions cut 3 bases from V and 2 bases from J, with 19 bases between. The CDR3 totals 17 residues. The CDR3 DNA reads as TGTGCCAGCAGTTTCGGGGAACCAACAGGGTCCAACTATGGCTACACCTTC. This translates into CASSFGEPTGSNYGYTF.

Of note for this clonotype: With a much larger clone just one base away, this may be a read error. The chain combines TRBV27 with TRBJ2-1; 7 bases align to TRBD1. The CDR3 consists of 12 residues. Germline CDR1 reads MNHEY; CDR2 reads SMNVEV (reference sequence). Written as DNA, the CDR3 is TGTGCCAGCAGTGAAAGACAGGGAGAGCAGCTCTTC. It specifies CASSERQGEQLF.

V gene TRBV20-1 combines with J gene TRBJ2-3; 12 bases map to TRBD2. Trimming took 5 bases from V and 1 from J; bases not matched to a gene: 4. CDR3 length: 15 amino acids. The germline V gene encodes CDR1 DFQATT and CDR2 SNEGSKA (reference sequence). CDR3 sequence reads: CSARTSGTGTDTQYF. The CDR3, as DNA: TGCAGTGCTCGGACTAGCGGGACCGGCACAGATACGCAGTATTTT.

This clonotype was observed at least ten times. J is TRBJ1-5 and V is TRBV5-1; 10 bases match TRBD1. Trimming removed 4 bases from V and 8 bases from J; junction bases left unmatched: 9. This CDR3 has 15 amino acids. Germline assignment: CDR1 SGHRS and CDR2 YFSETQ. In nucleotides, the CDR3 is TGCGCCAGCAGCCTGGGGGGACAGGGGAACGAGCCCCAGCATTTT. Its translation: CASSLGGQGNEPQHF. The variable domain in full, with the rest retrieved from reference TRBV5-1 and TRBJ1-5, is KAGVTQTPRYLIKTRGQQVTLSCSPISGHRSVSWYQQTPGQGLQFLFEYFSETQRNKGNFPGRFSGRQFSNSRSEMNVSTLELGDSALYLCASSLGGQGNEPQHFGDGTRLSIL.